This TCR beta chain was captured in a study of T cell changes during pregnancy in multiple sclerosis. Trimming cost V 0 bases and J 1 base, with 7 bases left between them. Germline CDR1 is SGDLS and CDR2 is YYNGEE. The CDR3 is 14 amino acids. The table came from immunoSEQ multiplex PCR; TCRdb's copy has only in-frame clones and leaves some out. The sample carries approximately 90,000 clones, over 90% recorded once. This receptor was taken from a female donor with multiple sclerosis, enrolled in a pregnancy study. This chain links TRBV9 with TRBJ1-1, with no clear D. The material was peripheral blood, obtained in the third trimester of pregnancy. CDR3: CASSVGTGNTEAFF. The CDR3 nucleotides read TGTGCCAGCAGCGTAGGAACGGGGAACACTGAAGCTTTCTTT.